This T cell receptor (beta chain) stems from a study of T cells in Graves' hyperthyroidism and ophthalmopathy. Those patients with uncontrolled infection, other autoimmune disease, pregnancy or lactation were excluded. In making diagnoses, clinical symptoms, serum thyroxine and TRAb, thyroid ultrasound and orbital computed tomography were all used. Germline assignment: CDR1 SQVTM and CDR2 ANQGSEA. The CDR3 contains 13 residues. The V end was cut by 6 bases, the J end by 3 bases, with 14 bases between. Study conclusions and caveats: Most clonotypes that expanded in the thyroid above 0.001 also showed up in blood.

There were TCR beta CDR3 regions amplified from RNA transcripts. The HTBI primer set served for first-round RT-PCR of the TCR CDR3. TCRdb called the multiplex PCR reads again in MiXCR, with one record for every CDR3 protein. Of 45,000 or so distinct CDR3 sequences in the sample, over 45% are singletons; the top ten hold roughly a third. This clonotype was seen a few times. Its specificity is not known. The clonotype originates from a woman aged 45-60 years with Graves' hyperthyroidism. The sequenced material came from peripheral blood or thyroid tissue (not recorded which). The rearrangement uses TRBV29-1 and TRBJ1-2; possible D gene TRBD1, 5 bases. CDR3 nucleotides: TGCAGCGTATCTAAGGGGAGGGACTATGGCTACACCTTC. Protein sequence: CSVSKGRDYGYTF.